What follows are 24 T cell receptor beta chains derived from one specimen sequenced in a study of tumor and adjacent non-tumor tissue in lung cancer. No cell sorting was done before RNA was extracted from the tissue. The library came from three nested PCR rounds adapted from ARM-PCR protocols. MiXCR, run by TCRdb on the multiplex PCR reads, gives a single entry per CDR3 protein. Altogether under 150,000 distinct CDR3 sequences are present, roughly 66% being singletons, with the ten largest covering 18%. The sequenced material came from lung tumor tissue. All receptors derive from a man in his fifties or sixties with small cell lung cancer.

This clonotype was seen a handful of times. This chain connects TRBV28 to TRBJ1-2, with D uncertain. Between the trimmed V and J ends, which lost 2 bases and 8 bases, there was a span of 9 bases. CDR1 is MDHEN and CDR2 is SYDVKM in the germline V gene. CDR3 length: 12 amino acids. CDR3 in DNA: TGTGCCAGCAGTTTAGCCGCCTCGGGCTACACCTTC. Residues: CASSLAASGYTF.

The chain is built from TRBV6-1 and TRBJ2-1; D is unclear. Trimming pared 6 bases from V and 0 bases from J, leaving 12 bases between. Germline lookup yields CDR1 MNHNS and CDR2 SASEGT. The CDR3 loop spans 15 amino acids. CDR3 DNA: TGTGCCAGCAGGGGGTACTTTAGCTCCTACAATGAGCAGTTCTTC. It specifies CASRGYFSSYNEQFF.

The chain carries TRBV12-3 or TRBV12-4 and TRBJ2-7, with 16 bases aligning to TRBD2. V trimming: 5 bases; J trimming: 4 bases; junction bases outside the gene matches: 14. The CDR3 contains 19 residues. In nucleotides, the CDR3 is TGTGCCAGCAGTCCCTCCGGGACTAGCGGGAGGGCCAGTTTTTACGAGCAGTACTTC. It encodes CASSPSGTSGRASFYEQYF.

This clonotype has ten or more counts. The chain employs TRBV6-2 or TRBV6-3 and TRBJ2-7; 7 bases map to TRBD2. The V segment lost 1 base and the J segment 4 bases; nucleotides outside the gene matches: 13. Looked up from germline, CDR1 is MNHEY and CDR2 is SVGEGT. The CDR3 covers 17 residues. CDR3 sequence: CASSYFHEGGPRYEQYF. The CDR3 DNA sequence: TGTGCCAGCAGTTACTTCCATGAGGGAGGGCCCCGTTACGAGCAGTACTTC.

V is TRBV6-1 and J is TRBJ1-5, with D unclear. The V end lost 6 bases, the J end lost 6 bases, and 15 bases lay between the germline ends. This CDR3 has 14 amino acids. The V gene's germline CDR1 is MNHNS and CDR2 SASEGT. The CDR3 nucleotides read TGTGCCAGCAGCGTGGATTTCGAAGGTCAGCCCCAGCATTTT. Its protein product is CASSVDFEGQPQHF.

The chain employs TRBV11-2 and TRBJ2-5; TRBD1 agrees at 7 bases. The germline gives CDR1 SGHAT, CDR2 FQNNGV. This CDR3 contains 14 residues. After removal of 6 bases from V and 5 bases from J, the junction contained 9 bases not matched to a gene. CDR3 residues: CASRQNRGLETQYF. In nucleotides, the CDR3 is TGTGCCAGCAGGCAAAACAGGGGTCTCGAGACCCAGTACTTC.

Regarding this clonotype: Because the CDR3 is missing its conserved closing phenylalanine or tryptophan, this is likely a read error. This chain links TRBV5-1 with TRBJ2-1; either TRBD1 or TRBD2 may supply D (5 bases each). Between the trimmed V and J ends, which lost 4 bases and 6 bases, there was a span of 11 bases. The CDR3 spans 13 residues. Germline loops: CDR1 SGHRS, CDR2 YFSETQ. CDR3 amino acids: CASSVGTANEQFL. The CDR3 region has the DNA TGCGCCAGCAGCGTAGGGACCGCCAATGAGCAGTTCTTA.

This clonotype appeared once. An end of the junction differs from the germline gene, which may be a read error. The chain links TRBV20-1 to TRBJ2-4, with D tentatively TRBD1 (5 bases). Germline V gives CDR1 DFQATT, CDR2 SNEGSKA (reference sequence). CDR3 length: 13 residues. CDR3 sequence reads: CSARLPGQNIRYF. The CDR3, as DNA: TGCAGTGCTAGACTCCCAGGGCAAAACATTCGGTACTTC.

This clonotype was observed a few times. This chain joins TRBV6-5 and TRBJ1-6, with D possibly TRBD1 on 6 matching bases. The CDR3 covers 16 residues. Germline V gives CDR1 MNHEY, CDR2 SVGAGI. The V and J ends lost 6 bases and 6 bases respectively, with 18 bases between them. In DNA form, the CDR3 reads TGTGCCAGCAGCCTGCAATGGTACAGGGCTAATTCACCCCTCCACTTT. This codes for CASSLQWYRANSPLHF.

The J gene is TRBJ2-7, the V gene TRBV6-5; possibly TRBD1 or TRBD2 for D (5 bases each). CDR1 and CDR2 (germline): MNHEY, SVGAGI. V was trimmed by 6 bases and J by 3 bases, leaving 18 bases between them. The CDR3 sequence is 15 residues long. The CDR3 loop reads CASRGELTPGYEQYV. The CDR3 nucleotides read TGTGCCAGCAGGGGGGAGCTAACACCAGGCTACGAGCAGTACGTC.

Details on this clonotype: The CDR3 ends on some other residue instead of the conserved phenylalanine or tryptophan, so this is likely a read error. The rearrangement links TRBV5-1 to TRBJ2-1, with TRBD2 matching over 10 bases. Germline loops: CDR1 SGHRS, CDR2 YFSETQ. V trimming: 4 bases; J trimming: 3 bases; junction bases outside the gene matches: 13. The CDR3 extends over 18 amino acids. This CDR3 is CASSPASSGLAIYNEQFY. CDR3 in DNA: TGCGCCAGCAGCCCGGCGTCCTCGGGACTAGCGATCTACAATGAGCAGTTCTAC.

A remark on this clonotype: At one of its ends the junction is not consistent with the germline gene, which may arise from a read error. This sequence joins TRBV11-1 and TRBJ2-2, with 8 bases fitting TRBD1. The CDR3 extends over 16 amino acids. Germline-derived CDR1 and CDR2 are SGHAT and FQDESV (reference sequence). CDR3 loop: CASSSQDRVDIGKLFF. For the CDR3, the DNA is TGTGCCAGCAGCTCCCAGGACAGGGTAGACATCGGGAAGCTGTTTTTT.

On this clonotype: Being one base from a much bigger clone, this may be a read error. This CDR3 reads CSTRAQVNQPQHF. For the CDR3, the DNA is TGCAGTACTAGAGCCCAAGTGAATCAGCCCCAGCATTTT. The chain has TRBV20-1 and TRBJ1-5; D unresolved. CDR1 DFQATT and CDR2 SNEGSKA come from the germline V gene (reference sequence). There are 13 residues in the CDR3.

This chain joins TRBV10-3 and TRBJ1-5; D unresolved. The germline CDR1 and CDR2 sequences are ENHRY and SYGVKD. The CDR3 runs 12 residues. The ends were cut back, 8 bases at V and 3 bases at J, with 8 bases in the middle. CDR3 residues: CAIGQPNQPQHF. The CDR3 coding sequence is TGTGCCATCGGGCAGCCCAATCAGCCCCAGCATTTT.

The rearrangement joins TRBV11-2 to TRBJ2-1; 9 positions match TRBD2. Trimming removed 10 bases from V and 5 bases from J; junction bases left unmatched: 12. The germline CDR1 and CDR2 sequences are SGHAT and FQNNGV. The CDR3 has 15 amino acids. This chain's CDR3 is CANRLRLAAHNEQFF. As DNA, the CDR3 is TGTGCCAATAGGTTAAGACTAGCGGCGCACAATGAGCAGTTCTTC.

The chain links TRBV10-1 to TRBJ2-1; D gene unclear. The CDR3 spans 15 residues. Germline assignment: CDR1 WNHNN and CDR2 SYGVQD (reference sequence). The ends were cut back, 2 bases at V and 3 bases at J, with 11 bases in the middle. The CDR3 sequence is CASSEPTQSYNEQFF. CDR3 coding DNA: TGCGCCAGCAGTGAGCCAACCCAGAGCTACAATGAGCAGTTCTTC.

Notes on this clonotype: A much larger clonotype is one base distant, so this may be a read error. The chain joins TRBV12-3 or TRBV12-4 to TRBJ2-4; D call uncertain. The CDR3 has 12 amino acids. In DNA form, the CDR3 reads TGTGCCGGCAGTTTAGAAGGGAACATTCAGTACTTC. Its protein product is CAGSLEGNIQYF.

Only a few counts were recorded for this clonotype. The chain combines TRBV5-4 with TRBJ2-3; no definite D call. V lost 4 bases to trimming and J lost 4 bases, with 22 bases between them. Germline CDR1 SGHNT, CDR2 YYREEE (reference sequence). This CDR3 is built from 17 residues. DNA for the CDR3: TGTGCCAGCAGCCCCATCGACGGCCGCCCTTCGGCAGATACGCAGTATTTT. Its protein product is CASSPIDGRPSADTQYF.

Turning to this clonotype: One end of the junction does not line up with germline, which may come from a read error. The V call is TRBV29-1, the J call TRBJ1-2; D is ambiguous. CDR3 length equals 13 residues. Germline V gene lookup returns CDR1 SQVTM and CDR2 ANQGSEA. For the CDR3, the DNA is TGCAGCGTTGCTCTTCAGACCCCCTATGACTACACTTTC. This sequence encodes CSVALQTPYDYTF.

As concerns this clonotype: This CDR3 fails to terminate in the conserved phenylalanine or tryptophan, so it likely reflects a read error. This chain uses TRBV6-6 with TRBJ2-2; 9 bases are a match to TRBD2. J was trimmed by 0 bases and V by 11 bases; bases with no gene match: 10. Germline CDR1 and CDR2: MNHNY and SVGAGI (reference sequence). The length of the CDR3 is 16 residues. For the CDR3, the DNA is TGTGCCGCCTCGTTTTCTAGCGGGGCGAACACCGGGGAGCTGTTTTAT. Its protein product is CAASFSSGANTGELFY.

Worth noting for this clonotype: Without the conserved terminal phenylalanine or tryptophan, this CDR3 likely stems from a read error. The chain links TRBV11-1 to TRBJ2-2; 13 positions agree with TRBD2. The CDR3 loop spans 17 amino acids. Germline V gene sequence: CDR1 SGHAT, CDR2 FQDESV (reference sequence). As DNA, the CDR3 is TGTGTCAGCAGCTTCGGAGGACTAGCGGGAGACACCGGGGAGCTGTTTTTG. Residues: CVSSFGGLAGDTGELFL.

This clonotype appeared a few times. A single base separates this from a much larger clone, so it may be a read error. J is TRBJ1-2 and V is TRBV6-5; D perhaps matches TRBD1 (5 bases). The length of the CDR3 is 15 residues. Germline V gene sequence: CDR1 MNHEY, CDR2 SVGAGI. Trimming removed 0 bases from V and 4 bases from J, with 12 bases in between. As DNA, the CDR3 is TGTGCCAGCAGTTACTCGACTGCAGGGTCCTATGGCTACACCTTC. Protein: CASSYSTAGSYGYTF.

This clonotype was seen a few times. The chain combines TRBV5-6 with TRBJ2-2; no definite D call. V lost 2 bases, J lost 2 bases, and 10 bases lay in between. The germline V gene encodes CDR1 SGHDT and CDR2 YYEEEE. The CDR3 has 15 amino acids. DNA of the CDR3: TGTGCCAGCAGCTTTCGAGCGAACAACACCGGGGAGCTGTTTTTT. Protein product: CASSFRANNTGELFF.

To note about this clonotype: Being one base from a much bigger clone, this may be a read error. V usage is TRBV10-3 and J usage is TRBJ1-1; tentatively, D is TRBD1 (5 bases). The CDR3 covers 13 residues. CDR1 is ENHRY and CDR2 is SYGVKD in the germline V gene. The CDR3 loop reads CTIRSGQADEAFF. The CDR3 DNA is TGTACCATCAGGTCAGGGCAGGCAGATGAAGCTTTCTTT.